The entry below describes one TCR beta chain. This sample was taken from a study of T-cell reconstitution after alpha-beta-depleted transplantation in children. A TCRbeta library incorporating unique molecular identifiers was prepared. TCRdb used MiXCR to reprocess the PCR reads, holding one entry per CDR3 protein. The repertoire consists of 300,000 to 400,000 distinct CDR3 sequences, with about 14% occurring once and the leading ten covering roughly 4.3%. The J segment lost 7 bases and the V segment lost 6 bases, leaving 5 bases of the junction unmatched. Per germline, CDR1 DFQATT and CDR2 SNEGSKA (reference sequence). CDR3 length equals 13 residues.

The chain uses TRBV20-1 and TRBJ2-3, with 12 bases that match TRBD2. This specimen was PBMCs, taken from the stem cell graft. The receptor's source is a human donor who donated a stem cell graft to a child with Fanconi anemia. The CDR3: CSARLAGDYTQYF. The CDR3 DNA reads TGCAGTGCGAGACTAGCGGGGGACTATACGCAGTATTTT.